A selection of T cell receptor beta chains follows, all from one sample in a study of shared clonotypes between healthy human individuals. TCRdb keeps only in-frame clones here, not all; method: immunoSEQ multiplex PCR. The data show roughly 660,000 clones, 90% seen once. Sample: memory CD8+ T cells from PBMCs. These receptors originate from a man aged 18 to 30 in good health. Some clones in this sample may be carry-over from other donors' samples. Both conserved end residues are part of each CDR3. D genes are given only for firm matches. Part of the rows lack a size; the others show once, few, many or a class for expanded clones.

>TRBJ2-5|-|-|TRBV7-2
CASSFLFEQETQYF
TGTGCCAGCAGCTTCCTGTTTGAGCAAGAGACCCAGTACTTC
>TRBJ2-7|-|-|TRBV7-8
CASGASSYEQYF
TGTGCCAGCGGGGCATCCTCCTACGAGCAGTACTTC
>TRBJ1-1|-|-|TRBV9
CASSPGSAPEAFF
TGTGCCAGCAGCCCAGGGTCGGCCCCTGAAGCTTTCTTT
>TRBJ2-7|-|-|TRBV7-2
CASSPGSEQYF
TGTGCCAGCAGCCCAGGGAGCGAGCAGTACTTC
>TRBJ1-1|-|few|TRBV9
CASSSKTSGPEAFF
TGTGCCAGCAGCTCCAAGACCTCAGGACCTGAAGCTTTCTTT
>TRBJ2-7|TRBD2|-|TRBV27
CASSSRAGGEQYF
TGTGCCAGCAGTTCACGAGCCGGGGGGGAGCAGTACTTC
>TRBJ1-1|TRBD1|-|TRBV7-9
CASSSPRTGELTNTEAFF
TGTGCCAGCAGCTCACCGAGGACAGGGGAACTTACGAACACTGAAGCTTTCTTT
>TRBJ2-7|TRBD1|-|TRBV29-1
CSAVGTGGRGWSYEQYF
TGCAGCGCTGTCGGGACAGGGGGGCGAGGCTGGTCCTACGAGCAGTACTTC
>TRBJ2-1|-|-|TRBV7-8
CASSLGQKNEQFF
TGTGCCAGCAGCTTAGGACAGAAGAATGAGCAGTTCTTC
>TRBJ2-3|TRBD1|-|TRBV2
CASSSETGRDTQYF
TGTGCCAGCAGTTCCGAGACAGGGCGAGATACGCAGTATTTT
>TRBJ1-4|-|-|TRBV7-9
CASSLLTGAEKLFF
TGTGCCAGCAGCTTGTTGACGGGGGCGGAAAAACTGTTTTTT
>TRBJ2-7|-|few|TRBV27
CASSLFGPEEQYF
TGTGCCAGCAGTTTATTTGGGCCCGAAGAGCAGTACTTC
>TRBJ2-2|-|-|TRBV13
CASTPPSTGELFF
TGTGCCAGCACCCCCCCCAGCACCGGGGAGCTGTTTTTT
>TRBJ1-1|-|-|TRBV28
CASHRTANTEAFF
TGTGCCAGCCACCGGACAGCGAACACTGAAGCTTTCTTT
>TRBJ1-1|TRBD1|few|TRBV28
CASSLDRGRGEAFF
TGTGCCAGCAGTTTGGACAGGGGTCGGGGTGAAGCTTTCTTT
>TRBJ2-7|-|-|TRBV4-1
CASSQEWGSSYEQYF
TGCGCCAGCAGCCAAGAATGGGGGAGCTCCTACGAGCAGTACTTC
>TRBJ2-2|-|-|TRBV5-1
CASSPPPGRGTGELFF
TGCGCCAGCAGCCCCCCGCCAGGGAGGGGGACCGGGGAGCTGTTTTTT
>TRBJ2-1|-|-|TRBV27
CASSQNGGTETYNEQFF
TGTGCCAGCAGTCAGAACGGAGGGACAGAGACCTACAATGAGCAGTTCTTC
>TRBJ1-1|-|-|TRBV27
CASSLSILTEAFF
TGTGCCAGCAGTTTATCAATTCTTACTGAAGCTTTCTTT
>TRBJ2-7|-|-|TRBV4-3
CASSQEGSPRYEQYF
TGCGCCAGCAGCCAAGAGGGGTCCCCGCGTTACGAGCAGTACTTC
>TRBJ2-7|-|-|TRBV5-5
CASSLYGGTYEQYF
TGTGCCAGCAGCTTGTATGGCGGCACCTACGAGCAGTACTTC
>TRBJ2-5|-|-|TRBV7-3
CASSLVGEETQYF
TGTGCCAGCAGCTTAGTAGGGGAAGAGACCCAGTACTTC
>TRBJ2-4|TRBD2|-|TRBV2
CASSEVAGREGPKNIQYF
TGTGCCAGCAGTGAGGTCGCTGGGCGGGAGGGCCCCAAAAACATTCAGTACTTC
>TRBJ1-2|-|-|TRBV9
CASSVATQVNYGYTF
TGTGCCAGCAGCGTAGCCACCCAGGTTAACTATGGCTACACCTTC
>TRBJ1-1|-|-|TRBV11-2
CASSGQGKAFF
TGTGCCAGCAGCGGGCAGGGCAAAGCTTTCTTT
>TRBJ1-4|-|-|TRBV19
CASSPRITTNEKLFF
TGTGCCAGTAGTCCCCGTATCACAACTAATGAAAAACTGTTTTTT
>TRBJ2-1|-|once|TRBV9
CASRPAGWGLEEQFF
TGTGCCAGCAGGCCGGCGGGGTGGGGACTGGAGGAGCAGTTCTTC
>TRBJ2-7|-|few|TRBV7-9
CASSLEQRGEQYF
TGTGCCAGCAGCTTAGAACAGAGGGGAGAGCAGTACTTC
>TRBJ2-7|-|-|TRBV2
CASSELQVYEQYF
TGTGCCAGCAGTGAACTACAGGTCTACGAGCAGTACTTC
>TRBJ1-1|TRBD1|once|TRBV27
CASSLAGGAEAFF
TGTGCCAGCAGCTTAGCAGGGGGCGCTGAAGCTTTCTTT
>TRBJ2-1|TRBD2|-|TRBV7-3
CASSLSGGSYNEQFF
TGTGCCAGCAGCTTAAGCGGGGGCTCCTACAATGAGCAGTTCTTC
>TRBJ1-2|-|-|TRBV4-3
CASSQDRNYGYTF
TGCGCCAGCAGCCAAGACAGGAACTATGGCTACACCTTC
>TRBJ1-5|-|-|TRBV10-3
CAISAGGGSNQPQHF
TGTGCCATCAGTGCTGGGGGGGGAAGCAATCAGCCCCAGCATTTT
>TRBJ1-1|-|-|TRBV7-9
CASSHVLDTFEAFF
TGTGCCAGCAGCCACGTACTAGACACCTTTGAAGCTTTCTTT
>TRBJ2-3|-|-|TRBV10-1
CASSDYRTDTQYF
TGCGCCAGCAGTGATTATCGCACAGATACGCAGTATTTT
>TRBJ1-1|-|-|TRBV9
CASSTLGGAMSEAFF
TGTGCCAGCAGCACCCTGGGGGGGGCTATGAGTGAAGCTTTCTTT
>TRBJ2-3|TRBD2|once|TRBV5-1
CASTVGLASTDTQYF
TGCGCCAGCACCGTAGGACTAGCCAGCACAGATACGCAGTATTTT
>TRBJ2-1|-|-|TRBV5-6
CASSSTETSYNEQFF
TGTGCCAGCAGCTCAACCGAGACTAGTTATAATGAGCAGTTCTTC